This record looks at one T cell receptor beta chain sequence and its context. Its binding antigen is unknown. Base qualities are not at hand, and no much larger clone is one base apart. This record comes from a study of control samples from healthy donors and cancer patients (TCRdb year 2020). The library relied on the immunoSEQ multiplex PCR assay. TCRdb holds this immuneACCESS table with in-frame rearrangements only. Some clones are missing; in checked studies, unresolved V genes explain under half, and the rest has no known cause. This sample lists approximately 100,000 clones; around 90% were detected once. 11% to 15% of the sample belongs to the ten largest clones. V drops 3 bases and J drops 3 bases, leaving 11 bases in between. The CDR3 runs 13 amino acids, cysteine and phenylalanine included. CDR3 DNA only is kept here, 39 bases in frame from base 1. According to the germline V gene (reference sequence), CDR1 reads GTSNPN and CDR2 reads SVGIG.

The sequenced sample was blood. The sequence joins TRBV30 to TRBJ1-1; the D segment could be TRBD1, given 5 matching bases. The receptor comes from a man between 25 and 39 years old in good health. The base sequence is TGTGCCTGGAGCAGGGAATGGGACACTGAAGCTTTCTTT. It translates as CAWSREWDTEAFF.